The source of this T cell receptor beta chain is a study of identical twins. Trimming cost V 4 bases and J 1 base, with 17 bases left between them. This CDR3 has 17 residues. Germline V lookup: CDR1 SGHTA, CDR2 FQGNSA. A note on this clonotype: The target antigen is unknown.

Carrying unique molecular identifiers, the cDNA also gained a universal primer site through template switching. Via MiXCR, TCRdb re-called the 5' RACE reads, giving one row per CDR3 protein. Altogether about 570,000 distinct CDR3 sequences are present, more than 9% being singletons, with the ten largest covering roughly 3%. Study observations and caveats: A cross-sectional statistical analysis, not follow-up of the same donors, supported the conclusions. There was more out-of-frame TCR alpha sharing in monozygotic twins than models estimated.

A further study also used this sample, focusing on yellow fever vaccine responses in identical twins.

J is TRBJ2-4 and V is TRBV7-2; D not certain. The clonotype comes from a woman in her late teens or twenties in good health. The source material was PBMCs. The CDR3 spells CASSSKDPSAAKNIQYF. In nucleotides, the CDR3 is TGTGCCAGCAGCTCCAAAGACCCGTCAGCGGCCAAAAACATTCAGTACTTC.